One T cell receptor beta chain is described in this entry. Clones were sequenced by immunoSEQ multiplex PCR, and TCRdb holds only the in-frame ones, with some missing. This table holds approximately 150,000 clones, 75% to 90% found once. Germline-derived CDR1 and CDR2 are MGHRA and YSYEKL. V was cut by 1 base and J by 0 bases, with 7 bases left in between. The CDR3 has 15 residues. These data originate in a study of T cell responses to AZD1222 COVID-19 vaccine. The V call is TRBV4-1, the J call TRBJ1-3; no reliable D call. The TCR originated in an adult in good health. The sample was peripheral blood, taken on day 0 of AZD1222 vaccination. The CDR3 spells CASSQVGISGNTIYF. The CDR3 DNA sequence: TGCGCCAGCAGCCAAGTGGGTATCTCTGGAAACACCATATATTTT.